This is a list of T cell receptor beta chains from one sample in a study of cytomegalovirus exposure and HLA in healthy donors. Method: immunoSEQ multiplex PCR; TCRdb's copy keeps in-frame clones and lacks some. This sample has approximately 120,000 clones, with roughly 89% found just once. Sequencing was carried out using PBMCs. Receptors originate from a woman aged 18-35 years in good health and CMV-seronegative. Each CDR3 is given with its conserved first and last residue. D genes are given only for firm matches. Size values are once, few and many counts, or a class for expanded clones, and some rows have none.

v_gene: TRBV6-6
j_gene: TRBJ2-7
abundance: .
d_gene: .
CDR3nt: TGTGCCAGCACTATAAGGTTCGGGAGAACCTACGAGCAGTACTTC
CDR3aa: CASTIRFGRTYEQYF

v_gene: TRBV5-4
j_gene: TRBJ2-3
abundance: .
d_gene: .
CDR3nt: TGTGCCAGCAGCTTGGGCGGTAGCAGAGATACGCAGTATTTT
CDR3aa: CASSLGGSRDTQYF

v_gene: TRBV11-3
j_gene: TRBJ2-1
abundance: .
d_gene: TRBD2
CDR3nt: TGTGCCAGCAGCCCACTAGCGGGAGGGCTTGGTGAGCAGTTCTTC
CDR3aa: CASSPLAGGLGEQFF

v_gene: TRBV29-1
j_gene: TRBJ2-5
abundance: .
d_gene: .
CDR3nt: TGCAGCGTTGAGGGTACAGACCAAGAGACCCAGTACTTC
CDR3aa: CSVEGTDQETQYF

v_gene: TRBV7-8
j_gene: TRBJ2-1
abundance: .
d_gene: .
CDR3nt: TGTGCCAGCAGCAACCGGGATTTCTACAATGAGCAGTTCTTC
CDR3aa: CASSNRDFYNEQFF

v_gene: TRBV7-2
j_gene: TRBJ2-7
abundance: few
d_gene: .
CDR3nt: TGTGCCAGCACCCTACATGCTGGAGCCTACGAGCAGTACTTC
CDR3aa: CASTLHAGAYEQYF

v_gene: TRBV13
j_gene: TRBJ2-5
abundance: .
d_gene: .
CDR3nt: TGTGCCAGCAGCTTAGGATTGGCAGAAGAGACCCAGTACTTC
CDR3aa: CASSLGLAEETQYF

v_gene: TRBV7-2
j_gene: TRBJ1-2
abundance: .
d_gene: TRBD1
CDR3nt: TGTGCCAGCAGCACACACTCAGGGGGAGTCAACTATGGCTACACCTTC
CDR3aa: CASSTHSGGVNYGYTF

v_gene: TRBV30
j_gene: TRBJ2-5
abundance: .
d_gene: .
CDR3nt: TGTGCCTGGAGTCCACACGGGGGAGAGACCCAGTACTTC
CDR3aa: CAWSPHGGETQYF

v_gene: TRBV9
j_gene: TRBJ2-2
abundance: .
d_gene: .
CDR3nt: TGTGCCAGCACCAGAAGAGTGACAGGCGCGAACACCGGGGAGCTGTTTTTT
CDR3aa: CASTRRVTGANTGELFF

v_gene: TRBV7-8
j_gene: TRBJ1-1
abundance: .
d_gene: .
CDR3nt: TGTGCCAGCAGCTTAGCACGGGGAAGAGGGACTGAAGCTTTCTTT
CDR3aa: CASSLARGRGTEAFF

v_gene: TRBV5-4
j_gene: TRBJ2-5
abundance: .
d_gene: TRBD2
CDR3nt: TGTGCCAGCAGCTCCAGGGGACTAGCGGGAGGGCCCGGGACCCAGTACTTC
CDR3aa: CASSSRGLAGGPGTQYF

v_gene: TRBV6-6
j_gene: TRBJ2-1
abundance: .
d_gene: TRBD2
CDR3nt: TGTGCCAGCAGTTACTCGGCCCTAGCGGGTGATAATGAGCAGTTCTTC
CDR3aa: CASSYSALAGDNEQFF

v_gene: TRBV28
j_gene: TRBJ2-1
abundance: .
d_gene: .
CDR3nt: TGTGCCAGCAGTTTAATGGCGGGACCCAAGCAGTTCTTC
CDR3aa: CASSLMAGPKQFF

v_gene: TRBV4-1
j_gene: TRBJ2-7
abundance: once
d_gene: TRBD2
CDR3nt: TGCGCCAGCAGCCAAGTAGGTGGGCTGCGGGAGAGGTACGAGCAGTACTTC
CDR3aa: CASSQVGGLRERYEQYF

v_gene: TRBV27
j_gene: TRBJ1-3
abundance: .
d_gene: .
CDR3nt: TGTGCCAGCAGTTTGGGAGTCTCTGGAAACACCATATATTTT
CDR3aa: CASSLGVSGNTIYF

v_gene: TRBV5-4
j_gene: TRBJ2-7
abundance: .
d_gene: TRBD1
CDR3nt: TGTGCCAGCAGCTTGGTCCCAGGGGGCGCAGGCAACGAGCAGTACTTC
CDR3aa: CASSLVPGGAGNEQYF

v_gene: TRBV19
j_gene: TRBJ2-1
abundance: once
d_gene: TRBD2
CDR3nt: TGTGCCAGTAGTCCACGGGGGACTAGCGGGAGGGTCGCCTACAATGAGCAGTTCTTC
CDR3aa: CASSPRGTSGRVAYNEQFF

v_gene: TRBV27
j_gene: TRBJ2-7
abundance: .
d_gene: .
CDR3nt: TGTGCCAGCAGTTTACTTGGACTCCTAGACGAGCAGTACTTC
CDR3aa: CASSLLGLLDEQYF

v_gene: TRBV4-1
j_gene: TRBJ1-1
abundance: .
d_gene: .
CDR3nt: TGCGCCAGCACCCATACAGGTTCTATGAACACTGAAGCTTTCTTT
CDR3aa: CASTHTGSMNTEAFF

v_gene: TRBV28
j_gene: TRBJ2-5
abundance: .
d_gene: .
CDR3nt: TGTGCCAGCAGTTTAATATCTAATCCTAGAGAGACCCAGTACTTC
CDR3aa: CASSLISNPRETQYF

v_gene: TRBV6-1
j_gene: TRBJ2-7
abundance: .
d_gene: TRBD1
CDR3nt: TGTGCCAGCAGTACGACAGGGCCCCACTACGAGCAGTACTTC
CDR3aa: CASSTTGPHYEQYF

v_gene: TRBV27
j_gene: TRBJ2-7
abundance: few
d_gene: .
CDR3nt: TGTGCCAGCAGACCTTCGCTACTAGGGTTCAACGAGCAGTACTTC
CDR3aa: CASRPSLLGFNEQYF

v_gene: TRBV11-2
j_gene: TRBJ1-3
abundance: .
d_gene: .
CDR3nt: TGTGCCAGCAGCCTCCGCCGAGGGTCGCCTGGAAACACCATATATTTT
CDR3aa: CASSLRRGSPGNTIYF

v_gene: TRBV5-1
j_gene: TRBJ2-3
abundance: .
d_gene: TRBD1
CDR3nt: TGCGCCAGCAGCAGAACAGGGGATTCGCATACTAGCACAGATACGCAGTATTTT
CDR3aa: CASSRTGDSHTSTDTQYF

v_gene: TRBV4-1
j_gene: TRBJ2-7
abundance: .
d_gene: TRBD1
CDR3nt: TGCGCCAGCAGCCGCAACGACAGGGGGCAAAGCTACGAGCAGTACTTC
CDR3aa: CASSRNDRGQSYEQYF

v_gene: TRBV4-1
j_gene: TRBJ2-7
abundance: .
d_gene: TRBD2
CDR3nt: TGCGCCAGCAGCCACGGCGGGAGTTCGTACGAGCAGTACTTC
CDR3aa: CASSHGGSSYEQYF

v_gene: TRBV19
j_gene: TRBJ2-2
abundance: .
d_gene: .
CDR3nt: TGTGCCAGTAGCCAGACACTCACCGGGGAGCTGTTTTTT
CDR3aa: CASSQTLTGELFF

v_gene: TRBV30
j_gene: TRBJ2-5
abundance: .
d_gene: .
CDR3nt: TGTGCCTGGAGAGAAGCGGGAGAGACCCAGTACTTC
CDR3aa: CAWREAGETQYF

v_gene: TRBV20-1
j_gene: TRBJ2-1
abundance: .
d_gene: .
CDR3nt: TGCAGTGCTAGAGTTATCAATGAGCAGTTCTTC
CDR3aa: CSARVINEQFF

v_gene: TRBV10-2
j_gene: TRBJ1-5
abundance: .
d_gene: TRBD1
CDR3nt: TGCGCCAGCAAAGGACAGGCGGGGCAGCCCCAGCATTTT
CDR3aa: CASKGQAGQPQHF

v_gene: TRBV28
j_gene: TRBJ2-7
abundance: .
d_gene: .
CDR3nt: TGTGCCAGCAGCTCTAGCAGGAGCTCCTACGAGCAGTACTTC
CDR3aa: CASSSSRSSYEQYF

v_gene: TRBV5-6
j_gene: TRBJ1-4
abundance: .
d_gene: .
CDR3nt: TGTGCCAGCAGCTTGGACAGGGATTTAGAAAAACTGTTTTTT
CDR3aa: CASSLDRDLEKLFF

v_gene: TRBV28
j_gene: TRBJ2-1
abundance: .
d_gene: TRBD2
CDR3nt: TGTGCCAGCAGCAAAACCGGGACTAGCAGGACCCATGAGCAGTTCTTC
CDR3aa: CASSKTGTSRTHEQFF

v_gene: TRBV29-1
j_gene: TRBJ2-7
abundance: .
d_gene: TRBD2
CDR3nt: TGCAGCGTTGTCCGAGCGGGAACGGGGCAGTACTTC
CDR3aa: CSVVRAGTGQYF

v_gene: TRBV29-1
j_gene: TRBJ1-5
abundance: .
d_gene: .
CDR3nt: TGCAGCGCGAGGGTTGGCAATCAGCCCCAGCATTTT
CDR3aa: CSARVGNQPQHF

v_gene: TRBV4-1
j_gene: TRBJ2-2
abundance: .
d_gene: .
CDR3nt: TGCGCCAGCAGCCAAGAGGGACAGAACACCGGGGAGCTGTTTTTT
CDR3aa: CASSQEGQNTGELFF

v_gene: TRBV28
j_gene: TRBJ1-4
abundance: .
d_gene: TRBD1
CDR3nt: TGTGCCAGCAGTTCCCCCGGGACAGGGTATAATGAAAAACTGTTTTTT
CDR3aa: CASSSPGTGYNEKLFF

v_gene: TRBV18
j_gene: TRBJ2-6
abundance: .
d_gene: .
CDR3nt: TGTGCCAGCTCACCAGGCACTGGGGCCAACGTCCTGACTTTC
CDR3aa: CASSPGTGANVLTF

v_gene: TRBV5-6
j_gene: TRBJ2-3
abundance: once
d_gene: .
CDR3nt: TGTGCCAGCAGCTTCCCCGCGGGGGCCACAGATACGCAGTATTTT
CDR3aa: CASSFPAGATDTQYF

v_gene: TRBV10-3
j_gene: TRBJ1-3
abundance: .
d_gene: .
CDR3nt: TGTGCCATCAGTGAGTCGCCAGGGAGGACTGGAAACACCATATATTTT
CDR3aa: CAISESPGRTGNTIYF

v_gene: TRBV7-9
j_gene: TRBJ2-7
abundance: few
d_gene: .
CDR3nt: TGTGCCAGCAGCGACATAGCGGAGAACTCCTACGAGCAGTACTTC
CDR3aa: CASSDIAENSYEQYF

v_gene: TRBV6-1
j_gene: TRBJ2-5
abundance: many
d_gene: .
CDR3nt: TGTGCCAGCAGTGAAGCGATGGCGGAGGGAGTCGGGACCCAGTACTTC
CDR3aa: CASSEAMAEGVGTQYF

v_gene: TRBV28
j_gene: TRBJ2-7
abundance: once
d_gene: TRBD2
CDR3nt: TGTGCCACCAACGGACTAGCGGGAGTGGGCTACGAGCAGTACTTC
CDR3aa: CATNGLAGVGYEQYF

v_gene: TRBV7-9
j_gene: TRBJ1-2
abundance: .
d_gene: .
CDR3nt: TGTGCCAGCAGCTCAGGGGTGACCGATGGCTACACCTTC
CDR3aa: CASSSGVTDGYTF

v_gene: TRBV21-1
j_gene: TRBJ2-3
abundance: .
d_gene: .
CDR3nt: TGTGCCAGCAGCAAAAAAGGAGGGTCGGTGGCGACCACAGATACGCAGTATTTT
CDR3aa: CASSKKGGSVATTDTQYF

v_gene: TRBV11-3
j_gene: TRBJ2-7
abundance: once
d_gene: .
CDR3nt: TGTGCCAGCAGCTCTCACCGGTACTACGAGCAGTACTTC
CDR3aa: CASSSHRYYEQYF

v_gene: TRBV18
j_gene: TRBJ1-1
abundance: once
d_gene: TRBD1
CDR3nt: TGTGCCAGCTCACCGGGGACAGGGGGCGGTACTGAAGCTTTCTTT
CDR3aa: CASSPGTGGGTEAFF